This passage covers 21 T cell receptor beta chains from one sample sequenced in a study of neurological immune-mediated disorders. One entry per CDR3 protein results from TCRdb running MiXCR on the 5' RACE reads. The data hold 65,000 to 70,000 distinct CDR3 sequences, with 3.9% observed a single time. The sample taken for sequencing was PBMCs. The receptors were gathered from a man aged 30 to 39 with multiple sclerosis.

Many counts were recorded for this clonotype. V is TRBV29-1 and J is TRBJ2-2; 13 bases are a match to TRBD2. Losses at the gene ends were 6 bases for V and 0 bases for J; bases not matched to a gene: 22. Germline lookup yields CDR1 SQVTM and CDR2 ANQGSEA. The CDR3 extends over 22 amino acids. The CDR3 sequence: CSVAYDPRLAGGLTANTGELFF. DNA of the CDR3: TGCAGCGTGGCTTATGACCCCAGACTAGCGGGGGGACTTACTGCGAACACCGGGGAGCTGTTTTTT.

This clonotype was observed at least ten times. V gene TRBV5-1 combines with J gene TRBJ2-3; 8 bases are shared with TRBD2. The CDR3 runs to 15 residues. Germline V gene sequence: CDR1 SGHRS, CDR2 YFSETQ. Trimming removed 4 bases from V and 1 base from J; junction bases left unmatched: 5. CDR3 amino acids: CASSLGGAGTDTQYF. Here the CDR3 DNA reads TGCGCCAGCAGCCTCGGGGGGGCTGGCACAGATACGCAGTATTTT.

The V call is TRBV20-1, the J call TRBJ1-2; D remains ambiguous. This CDR3 region has 11 residues. Germline V gives CDR1 DFQATT, CDR2 SNEGSKA (reference sequence). As DNA, the CDR3 is TGCAGCGGCGGGCTCAACTATGGCTACACCTTC. Encoded protein: CSGGLNYGYTF.

This clonotype was recorded at least ten times. V gene TRBV7-2 combines with J gene TRBJ2-5; TRBD1 is a possible D gene (6 bases). Germline V gene lookup returns CDR1 SGHTA and CDR2 FQGNSA. The CDR3 sequence is 14 residues long. V gave up 5 bases and J gave up 3 bases, with 13 bases separating them. The CDR3 region is CASSRSGTKETQYF. The CDR3, as DNA: TGTGCCAGCAGCCGATCCGGGACAAAAGAGACCCAGTACTTC.

At least ten counts were recorded for this clonotype. The chain recombines TRBV5-1 with TRBJ2-7, with D possibly TRBD2 on 5 matching bases. The CDR3 spans 13 residues. The germline V gene has CDR1 SGHRS and CDR2 YFSETQ. The V end lost 0 bases, the J end lost 4 bases, and 8 bases lay between the germline ends. DNA for the CDR3: TGCGCCAGCAGCTTGGGTGAGGGTTACGAGCAGTACTTC. As protein: CASSLGEGYEQYF.

This clonotype was counted ten times or more. The chain uses TRBV20-1 and TRBJ2-5; the D is unclear. Germline values: CDR1 DFQATT, CDR2 SNEGSKA (reference sequence). This CDR3 contains 15 residues. V was shortened by 5 bases and J by 2 bases, with 18 bases between the two germline ends. The CDR3 spells CSARMLVSSQETQYF. For the CDR3, the DNA is TGCAGTGCTCGGATGCTGGTCTCTAGTCAAGAGACCCAGTACTTC.

This clonotype was detected ten times or more. The rearrangement uses TRBV9 and TRBJ2-3; D not resolved. The CDR3 consists of 14 residues. Trimming shortened V by 0 bases and J by 7 bases, and 12 bases separated the two germline ends. Germline CDR1 SGDLS, CDR2 YYNGEE. CDR3 nucleotide sequence: TGTGCCAGCAGCGTAGGTTGGGATGTAAATACGCAGTATTTT. Protein product: CASSVGWDVNTQYF.

This clonotype was detected ten times or more. The rearrangement joins TRBV5-1 to TRBJ1-4, with D unresolved. This CDR3 is 13 amino acids long. With 0 bases removed from V and 4 bases from J, the gap between germline ends came to 4 bases. Germline V gene sequence: CDR1 SGHRS, CDR2 YFSETQ. The CDR3 reads CASSLVSNEKLFF. CDR3 sequence (DNA): TGCGCCAGCAGCTTGGTCAGTAATGAAAAACTGTTTTTT.

In this sample, this clonotype turned up a few times. This chain links TRBV25-1 with TRBJ2-1; D unresolved. The ends were cut back, 6 bases at V and 3 bases at J, with 9 bases in the middle. This CDR3 is built from 13 residues. CDR1 and CDR2 from the germline V gene are MGHDK and SYGVNS. The CDR3 sequence: CASRAGFYNEQFF. CDR3 nucleotide sequence: TGTGCCAGCAGGGCCGGGTTCTACAATGAGCAGTTCTTC.

As concerns this clonotype: This may come from a read error, since a much larger clone is one base off. V gene TRBV5-5 combines with J gene TRBJ1-2; D is unresolved. Per the germline V gene, CDR1 is SGHKS and CDR2 is YYEKEE (reference sequence). The V end lost 0 bases, the J end lost 10 bases, and 13 bases lay between the germline ends. The CDR3 is 13 residues long. CDR3 residues: CASSLGQSLVYTF. CDR3 sequence (DNA): TGTGCCAGCAGCTTGGGGCAGAGCCTGGTCTACACCTTC.

This clonotype was counted many times. In DNA form, the CDR3 reads TGCGCCAGCAGCCGAGGACAGTTCTATAGCAATCAGCCCCAGCATTTT. Its protein product is CASSRGQFYSNQPQHF. The chain recombines TRBV4-1 with TRBJ1-5; possible D gene TRBD1, 6 bases. This CDR3 contains 16 residues. V lost 4 bases to trimming and J lost 0 bases, with 13 bases between them. CDR1 and CDR2 from the germline V gene are MGHRA and YSYEKL.

This clonotype was picked up many times. The rearrangement links TRBV20-1 to TRBJ2-3; 9 bases agree with TRBD2. This CDR3 region has 15 residues. Germline V gene sequence: CDR1 DFQATT, CDR2 SNEGSKA (reference sequence). V lost 4 bases to trimming and J lost 1 base; unmatched junction nucleotides: 6. The CDR3 loop is CSATISSGGTDTQYF. The DNA of the CDR3 is TGCAGTGCTACTATTTCTAGCGGGGGCACAGATACGCAGTATTTT.

This clonotype was counted ten times or more. V is TRBV20-1 and J is TRBJ1-4, with 10 positions matching TRBD1. Germline V CDR1 and CDR2: DFQATT, SNEGSKA (reference sequence). The length of the CDR3 is 13 residues. The trim removed 5 bases at V and 5 bases at J, leaving 2 bases unmatched. CDR3 nucleotide sequence: TGCAGTGCTCCGGGACAGGGGAATGAAAAACTGTTTTTT. As protein: CSAPGQGNEKLFF.

Concerning this clonotype itself: This could be a read error, since a much larger clone is one nucleotide away. This chain uses TRBV7-9 with TRBJ1-1; D remains ambiguous. The CDR3 has 13 amino acids. V dropped 0 bases and J dropped 7 bases, with 9 bases sitting between them. Germline assignment: CDR1 SEHNR and CDR2 FQNEAQ (reference sequence). CDR3 DNA: TGTGCCAGCAGCTTAGCGACGAGGGATGAAGCTTTCTTT. Its protein product is CASSLATRDEAFF.

This clonotype was recorded many times. This chain joins TRBV5-1 and TRBJ2-2; possibly TRBD1 for D (7 bases). V was shortened by 4 bases and J by 3 bases, with 16 bases between the two germline ends. This CDR3 is built from 16 residues. Germline lookup yields CDR1 SGHRS and CDR2 YFSETQ. CDR3 nucleotide sequence: TGCGCCAGCAGCACCGGGCGGAGGGGGCACACCGGGGAGCTGTTTTTT. Translation gives CASSTGRRGHTGELFF.

In its sample, this clonotype was seen many times. The V gene is TRBV7-2, the J gene TRBJ1-2, with D unclear. The germline gives CDR1 SGHTA, CDR2 FQGNSA. V lost 4 bases, J lost 4 bases, and 16 bases lay in between. CDR3 size: 15 residues. The CDR3 region is CASSSGPGMGYGYTF. CDR3 bases: TGTGCCAGCAGCTCTGGGCCCGGGATGGGCTATGGCTACACCTTC.

This clonotype was detected many times. The chain recombines TRBV12-3 or TRBV12-4 with TRBJ2-5; D may correspond to TRBD1 or TRBD2 (5 bases each). The CDR3 is made up of 14 amino acids. The ends were cut back, 5 bases at V and 7 bases at J, with 17 bases in the middle. The CDR3 bases are TGTGCCAGCAGTCCTACTGGGGCGGACTGGACCCAGTACTTC. Protein sequence: CASSPTGADWTQYF.

This clonotype has a count of ten or more. The gene calls are TRBV6-5 and TRBJ1-1; TRBD1 matches 7 bases. Germline V gives CDR1 MNHEY, CDR2 SVGAGI. V shed 6 bases and J 1 base; nucleotides not matched to a gene: 2. CDR3 length: 13 residues. The CDR3 DNA sequence: TGTGCCAGCAGACGACAGGGGAACACTGAAGCTTTCTTT. Protein product: CASRRQGNTEAFF.

The V and J genes are TRBV6-6 and TRBJ2-7, with D unresolved. Trimming took off 7 bases at V and 0 bases at J, with 19 bases between the two ends. The germline V gene encodes CDR1 MNHNY and CDR2 SVGAGI (reference sequence). The CDR3 runs 16 residues. The CDR3 here is CASTLSADTSSYEQYF. In DNA form, the CDR3 reads TGTGCCAGCACCTTATCGGCAGACACTTCCTCCTACGAGCAGTACTTC.

This clonotype has a count of ten or more. CDR3: CASGLGDSPSWPYNEQFF. The CDR3 DNA reads as TGTGCTAGTGGTTTGGGGGACAGCCCCTCGTGGCCCTACAATGAGCAGTTCTTC. This rearrangement joins TRBV12-5 to TRBJ2-1, with 7 bases aligning to TRBD1. This CDR3 has 18 amino acids. The germline gives CDR1 LGHNT, CDR2 FRNRAP. V lost 1 base, J lost 2 bases, and 11 bases stayed unmatched.

This clonotype was counted between two and nine times. The germline gene is not matched at one end of the junction; a read error may be the cause. This sequence joins TRBV18 and TRBJ1-6; 7 bases are a match to TRBD1. This CDR3 contains 18 residues. Germline-derived CDR1 and CDR2 are KGHSH and LQKENI. CDR3 sequence: CASSPRTGQLFYNSPLNF. As DNA, the CDR3 is TGTGCCAGCTCACCACGGACGGGACAGCTTTTCTATAATTCACCCCTCAACTTT. Looking up the rest from reference TRBV18 and TRBJ1-6 gives the full variable domain: NAGVMQNPRHLVRRRGQEARLRCSPMKGHSHVYWYRQLPEEGLKFMVYLQKENIIDESGMPKERFSAEFPKEGPSILRIQQVVRGDSAAYFCASSPRTGQLFYNSPLNFGNGTRLTVT.